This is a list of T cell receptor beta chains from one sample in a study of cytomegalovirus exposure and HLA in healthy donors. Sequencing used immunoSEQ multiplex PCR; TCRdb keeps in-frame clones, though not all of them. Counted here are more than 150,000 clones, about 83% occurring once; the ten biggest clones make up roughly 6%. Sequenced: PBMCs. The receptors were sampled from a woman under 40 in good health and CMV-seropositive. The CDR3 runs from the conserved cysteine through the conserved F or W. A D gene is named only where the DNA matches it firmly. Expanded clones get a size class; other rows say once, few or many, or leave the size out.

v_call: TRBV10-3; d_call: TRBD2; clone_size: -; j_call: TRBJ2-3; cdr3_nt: TGTGCCATCAGTCCCGGACTAGCGGGAGGTTCAGATACGCAGTATTTT; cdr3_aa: CAISPGLAGGSDTQYF
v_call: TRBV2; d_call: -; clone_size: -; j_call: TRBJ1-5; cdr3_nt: TGTGCCAGCAGTGAGAGTTCAGGCCAGCCCCAGCATTTT; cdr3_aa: CASSESSGQPQHF
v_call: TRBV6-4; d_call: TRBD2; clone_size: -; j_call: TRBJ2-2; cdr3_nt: TGTGCCAGCAGTCCACTAGCGGGGGACACCGGGGAGCTGTTTTTT; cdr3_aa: CASSPLAGDTGELFF
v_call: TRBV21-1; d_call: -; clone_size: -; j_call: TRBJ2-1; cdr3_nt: TGTGCCAGCAGCAAGCTCGCTAGCGGGGGGCCATCGAGCTCCTACAATGAGCAGTTCTTC; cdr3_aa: CASSKLASGGPSSSYNEQFF
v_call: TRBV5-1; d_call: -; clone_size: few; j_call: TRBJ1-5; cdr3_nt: TGCGCCAGCAGCTTGGGGGCATCCCAGCCCCAGCATTTT; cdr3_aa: CASSLGASQPQHF
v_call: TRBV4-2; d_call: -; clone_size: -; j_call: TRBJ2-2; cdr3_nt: TGTGCCAGCAGCCAAGATGGGGTACAGGTGGAAACCGGGGAGCTGTTTTTT; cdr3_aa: CASSQDGVQVETGELFF
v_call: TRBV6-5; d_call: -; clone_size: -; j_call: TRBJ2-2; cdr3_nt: TGTGCCAGCAGTGAGGGTTACCGGGAGCTGTTTTTT; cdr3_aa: CASSEGYRELFF
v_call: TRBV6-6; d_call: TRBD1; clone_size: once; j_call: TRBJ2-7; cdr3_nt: TGTGCCAGCAGTTATTACGGACAGGGCTACGAGCAGTACTTC; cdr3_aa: CASSYYGQGYEQYF
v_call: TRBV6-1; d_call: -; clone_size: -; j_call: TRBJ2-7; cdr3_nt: TGTGCCAGCAGTGAAGTAAGGGGTAGCTACGAGCAGTACTTC; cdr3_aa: CASSEVRGSYEQYF
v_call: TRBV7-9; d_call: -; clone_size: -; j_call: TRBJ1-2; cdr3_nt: TGTGCCAGCAGCTCCCGGGACTCCGAGGTCTATGGCTACACCTTC; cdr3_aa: CASSSRDSEVYGYTF
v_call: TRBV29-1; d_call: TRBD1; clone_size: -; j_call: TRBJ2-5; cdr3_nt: TGCAGCGTTGAAGATCGCCACACAGGGGGCCAAGAGACCCAGTACTTC; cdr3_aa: CSVEDRHTGGQETQYF
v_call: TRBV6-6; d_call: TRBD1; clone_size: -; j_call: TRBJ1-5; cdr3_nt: TGTGCCAGCAGTTCCTGGGGACAGAGCAATCAGCCCCAGCATTTT; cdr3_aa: CASSSWGQSNQPQHF
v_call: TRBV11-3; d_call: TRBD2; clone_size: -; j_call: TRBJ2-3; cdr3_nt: TGTGCCAGCAGCCCGTCGGGGTCTAGCGGGGGTGGGCCGGGCACAGATACGCAGTATTTT; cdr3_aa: CASSPSGSSGGGPGTDTQYF
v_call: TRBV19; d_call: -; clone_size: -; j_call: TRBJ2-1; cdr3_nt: TGTGCCAGTAGTACAAACAGGGAACCCTGGAATGAGCAGTTCTTC; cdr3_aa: CASSTNREPWNEQFF
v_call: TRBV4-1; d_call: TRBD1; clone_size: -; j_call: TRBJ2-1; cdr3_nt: TGCGCCAGCAGCCAAGTAGGAGGAACCGGGACAGGGACGAGGAGGAATGAGCAGTTCTTC; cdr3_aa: CASSQVGGTGTGTRRNEQFF
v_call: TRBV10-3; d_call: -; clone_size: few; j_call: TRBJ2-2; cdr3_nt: TGTGCCACCCTGACGGAGGGCCTCACCGGGGAGCTGTTTTTT; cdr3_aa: CATLTEGLTGELFF
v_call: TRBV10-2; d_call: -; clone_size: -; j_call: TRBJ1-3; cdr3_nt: TGCGCCAGCAGGGATCTACAGGCCGGAAACACCATATATTTT; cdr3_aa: CASRDLQAGNTIYF
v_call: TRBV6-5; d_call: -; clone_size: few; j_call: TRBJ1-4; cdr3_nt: TGTGCCAGCAGGTCCTCAGGGGAAAAACTGTTTTTT; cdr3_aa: CASRSSGEKLFF
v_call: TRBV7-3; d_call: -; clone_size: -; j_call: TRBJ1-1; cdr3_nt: TGTGCCAGCAGCTACACGGGGGTCATGAACACTGAAGCTTTCTTT; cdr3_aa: CASSYTGVMNTEAFF
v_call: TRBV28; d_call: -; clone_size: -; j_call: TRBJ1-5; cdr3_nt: TGTGCCAGCAGGCCTGTCTATTATAGCAATCAGCCCCAGCATTTT; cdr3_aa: CASRPVYYSNQPQHF
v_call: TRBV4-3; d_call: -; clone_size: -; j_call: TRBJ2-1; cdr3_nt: TGCGCCAGCAGCCAAGATTTTTCGCGCAATGAGCAGTTCTTC; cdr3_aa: CASSQDFSRNEQFF
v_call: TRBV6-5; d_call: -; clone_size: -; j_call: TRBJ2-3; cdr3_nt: TGTGCCAGCAAGGTTGGGCAGGGTCGAACAGATACGCAGTATTTT; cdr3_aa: CASKVGQGRTDTQYF